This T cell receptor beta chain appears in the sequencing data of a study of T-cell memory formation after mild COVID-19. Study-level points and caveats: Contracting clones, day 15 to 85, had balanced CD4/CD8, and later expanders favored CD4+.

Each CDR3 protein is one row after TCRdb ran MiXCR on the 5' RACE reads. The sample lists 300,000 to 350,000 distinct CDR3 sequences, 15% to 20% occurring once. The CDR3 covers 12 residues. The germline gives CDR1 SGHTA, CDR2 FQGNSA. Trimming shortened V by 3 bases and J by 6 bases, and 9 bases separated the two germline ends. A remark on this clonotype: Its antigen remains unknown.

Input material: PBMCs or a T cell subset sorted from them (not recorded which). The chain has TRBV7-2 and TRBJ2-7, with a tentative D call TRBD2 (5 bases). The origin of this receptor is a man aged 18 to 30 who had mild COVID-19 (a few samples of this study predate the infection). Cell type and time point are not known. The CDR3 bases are TGTGCCAGCAGCTTTAGCGCACTCGAGCAGTACTTC. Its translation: CASSFSALEQYF. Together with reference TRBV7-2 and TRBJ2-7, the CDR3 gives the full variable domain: GAGVSQSPSNKVTEKGKDVELRCDPISGHTALYWYRQSLGQGLEFLIYFQGNSAPDKSGLPSDRFSAERTGGSVSTLTIQRTQQEDSAVYLCASSFSALEQYFGPGTRLTVT.